These T cell receptor beta chains were read from a single sample in a study of T cell changes during pregnancy in multiple sclerosis. Produced via immunoSEQ multiplex PCR; TCRdb's table is partial and in-frame only. The sample lists around 62,000 clones, about nine tenths seen once, with around 1.5% in the top ten. Specimen: peripheral blood, collected in the third trimester of pregnancy. The receptors originated from a female donor with multiple sclerosis, enrolled in a pregnancy study. CDR3s include the opening cysteine and the closing phenylalanine or tryptophan. D genes are given only for firm matches. Clone sizes are given selectively: once, few, many, or a class where the clone is expanded.

D gene | J gene | V gene | clone size | CDR3 protein | CDR3 DNA
- | TRBJ1-2 | TRBV4-1 | - | CASSQEGQSYGYTF | TGCGCCAGCAGCCAAGAGGGGCAAAGCTATGGCTACACCTTC
TRBD2 | TRBJ2-2 | TRBV5-4 | - | CASSFPRGGENTGELFF | TGTGCCAGCAGCTTTCCCCGGGGGGGGGAGAACACCGGGGAGCTGTTTTTT
- | TRBJ1-2 | TRBV6-5 | once | CASSRPQGGNGYTF | TGTGCCAGCAGTCGACCCCAGGGCGGGAATGGCTACACCTTC
TRBD1 | TRBJ1-4 | TRBV5-6 | - | CASSPMGQIPTNEKLFF | TGTGCCAGCAGCCCTATGGGACAGATTCCAACTAATGAAAAACTGTTTTTT
TRBD1 | TRBJ2-7 | TRBV7-8 | - | CASSAGTGQDREQYF | TGTGCCAGCAGCGCCGGGACAGGGCAGGATAGGGAGCAGTACTTC
- | TRBJ1-5 | TRBV6-6 | - | CASSSRHLGNQPQHF | TGTGCCAGCAGTTCCCGACACTTGGGCAATCAGCCCCAGCATTTT
- | TRBJ1-3 | TRBV4-3 | - | CASSQDTRAGNTIYF | TGCGCCAGCAGCCAAGATACGAGGGCTGGAAACACCATATATTTT
TRBD1 | TRBJ2-7 | TRBV11-2 | once | CASSLGDRGGYEQYF | TGTGCCAGCAGCTTAGGGGACAGGGGGGGGTACGAGCAGTACTTC
TRBD1 | TRBJ1-2 | TRBV9 | - | CASSVFVGQGYGYTF | TGTGCCAGCAGCGTATTCGTGGGACAGGGCTATGGCTACACCTTC
- | TRBJ2-2 | TRBV9 | - | CASSVVGDYTGELFF | TGTGCCAGCAGCGTAGTAGGGGATTACACCGGGGAGCTGTTTTTT
- | TRBJ1-2 | TRBV19 | few | CASKEGNDDYGYTF | TGTGCCAGTAAAGAGGGAAACGATGACTATGGCTACACCTTC
- | TRBJ1-3 | TRBV7-2 | - | CASSLGVAGNTIYF | TGTGCCAGCAGCTTAGGGGTAGCAGGAAACACCATATATTTT
- | TRBJ2-5 | TRBV6-1 | - | CASSDVLSGTQYF | TGTGCCAGCAGCGATGTCCTATCCGGGACCCAGTACTTC
- | TRBJ1-5 | TRBV19 | - | CASSIGRDWNQPQHF | TGTGCCAGTAGTATTGGGAGGGACTGGAATCAGCCCCAGCATTTT
TRBD1 | TRBJ2-3 | TRBV27 | - | CASSLSEGAFDTQYF | TGTGCCAGCAGTTTATCCGAGGGGGCCTTCGATACGCAGTATTTT
TRBD2 | TRBJ2-1 | TRBV5-1 | - | CASSFYGRANEQFF | TGCGCCAGCAGTTTTTATGGGAGGGCTAATGAGCAGTTCTTC
TRBD1 | TRBJ2-6 | TRBV23-1 | - | CASSQNDRVGSGANVLTF | TGCGCCAGCAGTCAAAATGACAGGGTTGGATCTGGGGCCAACGTCCTGACTTTC
- | TRBJ2-1 | TRBV7-2 | - | CASSPLTYEQFF | TGTGCCAGCAGCCCACTCACCTATGAGCAGTTCTTC
- | TRBJ2-4 | TRBV19 | - | CASSILSKNIQYF | TGTGCCAGTAGTATACTAAGCAAAAACATTCAGTACTTC
- | TRBJ2-3 | TRBV11-3 | - | CASSLSASTDTQYF | TGTGCCAGCAGCTTGAGCGCTAGCACAGATACGCAGTATTTT
- | TRBJ2-3 | TRBV2 | - | CATHRDPSTDTQYF | TGTGCCACCCACAGGGACCCTAGCACAGATACGCAGTATTTT
TRBD2 | TRBJ2-1 | TRBV19 | - | CASSIGREAHNEQFF | TGTGCCAGTAGTATAGGACGGGAGGCCCACAATGAGCAGTTCTTC
TRBD2 | TRBJ2-7 | TRBV7-2 | - | CASSLGTSGFGADYEQYF | TGTGCCAGCAGCTTAGGGACTAGCGGGTTTGGCGCTGACTACGAGCAGTACTTC
TRBD2 | TRBJ2-1 | TRBV4-3 | - | CASSQAFAGGYNEQFF | TGCGCCAGCAGCCAGGCTTTCGCGGGGGGATACAATGAGCAGTTCTTC
- | TRBJ2-3 | TRBV5-3 | - | CARSRRQAPGTDTQYF | TGTGCCAGAAGTAGAAGACAGGCGCCGGGCACAGATACGCAGTATTTT
- | TRBJ1-1 | TRBV2 | - | CASRDITPMNTEAFF | TGTGCCAGCAGGGACATTACCCCGATGAACACTGAAGCTTTCTTT
- | TRBJ1-4 | TRBV9 | - | CASSRYRLKDSNEKLFF | TGTGCCAGCAGCCGATACAGGCTTAAGGATAGTAATGAAAAACTGTTTTTT
TRBD1 | TRBJ1-1 | TRBV19 | - | CASGTGAAGDTEAFF | TGTGCCAGTGGGACAGGGGCAGCGGGAGACACTGAAGCTTTCTTT
- | TRBJ1-5 | TRBV2 | few | CASTWRRGNQPQHF | TGTGCCAGCACCTGGCGAAGGGGGAATCAGCCCCAGCATTTT